One and the same sample provided the 8 T cell receptor beta chains below, sequenced in a study of control samples from healthy donors and cancer patients (dated by TCRdb to between 2020 and 2021). The library came from the immunoSEQ multiplex PCR assay. This immuneACCESS table, as held by TCRdb, lists in-frame sequences with V and J called but not all clones. Of the missing ones, under half trace to an unresolved V gene in checked studies; the others have no known cause. For this sample the table gives about 200,000 clones, of which roughly nine tenths were detected only once. The ten largest clones add up to 1.5% to 2% of the sample. Material: blood. All receptors derive from a man aged 30-40 years in good health.

The chain is built from TRBV3-1 (or the pseudogene TRBV3-2) and TRBJ1-1, with 8 bases fitting TRBD1. Germline CDR1 reads LGHDT; CDR2 reads YNNKEL (reference sequence). Trimming removed 2 bases from V and 3 bases from J; junction bases left unmatched: 5. The CDR3 is made up of 15 amino acids. CDR3 bases: TGTGCCAGCAGCCAACCACAGGGGGAGGACACTGAAGCTTTCTTT. Translated, it gives CASSQPQGEDTEAFF.

This chain joins TRBV7-8 and TRBJ1-1; D is uncertain. The CDR3 length is 13 residues. With 1 base removed from V and 11 bases from J, the gap between germline ends came to 14 bases. Germline CDR1 SGHVS, CDR2 FQNEAQ. CDR3 amino acids: CASSLGVGNWAFF. CDR3 sequence (DNA): TGTGCCAGCAGCTTAGGCGTTGGGAATTGGGCTTTCTTT.

The V call is TRBV27, the J call TRBJ2-6; D ambiguous. The CDR3 covers 16 residues. V was trimmed by 4 bases and J by 0 bases, leaving 10 bases between them. Germline CDR1 MNHEY, CDR2 SMNVEV (reference sequence). CDR3 bases: TGTGCCAGCAGTTCCCCCCCGAGCTCTGGGGCCAACGTCCTGACTTTC. It encodes CASSSPPSSGANVLTF.

V is TRBV6-5 and J is TRBJ2-1; D is ambiguous. The V end was cut by 0 bases, the J end by 7 bases, with 7 bases between. Germline V gene sequence: CDR1 MNHEY, CDR2 SVGAGI. This CDR3 comprises 13 residues. The CDR3, as DNA: TGTGCCAGCAGTTACTCGTTCGGGAATGAGCAGTTCTTC. As protein: CASSYSFGNEQFF.

This chain links TRBV15 with TRBJ1-2; TRBD1 is a possible D gene (6 bases). V lost 0 bases and J 1 base, leaving 18 bases between the germline ends. CDR3 length: 18 amino acids. Germline V gene sequence: CDR1 LNHNV, CDR2 YYDKDF (reference sequence). The CDR3, as DNA: TGTGCCACCAGCAGAGATTACGGACAGACACTTTATAACTATGGCTACACCTTC. Translating gives CATSRDYGQTLYNYGYTF.

The rearrangement links TRBV5-4 to TRBJ2-7, with 11 bases identical to TRBD1. The J segment lost 1 base and the V segment lost 4 bases, leaving 4 bases of the junction unmatched. In germline, CDR1 is SGHNT, CDR2 YYREEE (reference sequence). The CDR3 has 15 residues. DNA for the CDR3: TGTGCCAGCAGCCCCCGGGACAGGGGGTCCTACGAGCAGTACTTC. As protein: CASSPRDRGSYEQYF.

The chain uses TRBV18 and TRBJ1-3, with TRBD1 matching 12 bases. CDR1 and CDR2 (germline): KGHSH, LQKENI. CDR3 length: 16 amino acids. V lost 5 bases, J lost 3 bases, and 5 bases stayed unmatched. The CDR3: CASSSRDRGLGNTIYF. The CDR3 DNA sequence: TGTGCCAGCTCATCCCGGGACAGGGGGCTTGGAAACACCATATATTTT.

CDR3 sequence: CASSQQQRQGSNQPQHF. CDR3 nucleotide sequence: TGTGCCAGCTCACAGCAGCAAAGACAGGGTAGCAATCAGCCCCAGCATTTT. V gene TRBV18 combines with J gene TRBJ1-5, with TRBD1 matching over 7 bases. V was pared by 4 bases and J by 0 bases, with 9 bases of the junction left unmatched. This CDR3 spans 17 amino acids. The germline CDR1 and CDR2 sequences are KGHSH and LQKENI.